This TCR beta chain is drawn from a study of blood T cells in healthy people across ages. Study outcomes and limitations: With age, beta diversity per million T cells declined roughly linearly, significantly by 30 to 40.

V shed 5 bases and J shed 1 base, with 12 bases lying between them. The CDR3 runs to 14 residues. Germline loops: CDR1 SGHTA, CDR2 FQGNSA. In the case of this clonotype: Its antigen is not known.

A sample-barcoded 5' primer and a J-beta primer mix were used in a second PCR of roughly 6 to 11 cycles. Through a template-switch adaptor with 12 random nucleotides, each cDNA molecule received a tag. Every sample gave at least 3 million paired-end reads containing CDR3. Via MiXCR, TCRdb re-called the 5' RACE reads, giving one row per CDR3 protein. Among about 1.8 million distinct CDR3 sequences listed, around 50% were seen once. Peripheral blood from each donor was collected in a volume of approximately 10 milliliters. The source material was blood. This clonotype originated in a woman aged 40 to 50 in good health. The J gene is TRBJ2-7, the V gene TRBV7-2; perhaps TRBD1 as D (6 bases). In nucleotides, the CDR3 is TGTGCCAGCAGCCCTCGACAGGCTTCCTACGAGCAGTACTTC. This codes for CASSPRQASYEQYF.